The text below deals with one T cell receptor (beta chain). Its antigen is not identified. This specimen belongs to a study of T cell repertoires in cytomegalovirus infection. TCRdb fed the reads into MiXCR, producing one record per CDR3 protein. In the table there are some 320,000 distinct CDR3 sequences, 25% to 30% of which are singletons. The sequencing here drew on cultured PBMCs, taken from culture after CMV antigen stimulation. The TCR sequence derives from a human donor in good health (CMV status not recorded). Some clones in this sample may be carry-over from other donors' samples.

DNA for the CDR3: TGTGCCAGCAGTGGGACGGTCAATCAGCCCCAGCATTTT. Amino acid sequence: CASSGTVNQPQHF. This chain connects TRBV28 to TRBJ1-5; weak D call: TRBD1 (5 bases). CDR1 MDHEN and CDR2 SYDVKM come from the germline V gene. Trimming removed 5 bases from V and 3 bases from J, with 8 bases in between. CDR3 length equals 13 residues.